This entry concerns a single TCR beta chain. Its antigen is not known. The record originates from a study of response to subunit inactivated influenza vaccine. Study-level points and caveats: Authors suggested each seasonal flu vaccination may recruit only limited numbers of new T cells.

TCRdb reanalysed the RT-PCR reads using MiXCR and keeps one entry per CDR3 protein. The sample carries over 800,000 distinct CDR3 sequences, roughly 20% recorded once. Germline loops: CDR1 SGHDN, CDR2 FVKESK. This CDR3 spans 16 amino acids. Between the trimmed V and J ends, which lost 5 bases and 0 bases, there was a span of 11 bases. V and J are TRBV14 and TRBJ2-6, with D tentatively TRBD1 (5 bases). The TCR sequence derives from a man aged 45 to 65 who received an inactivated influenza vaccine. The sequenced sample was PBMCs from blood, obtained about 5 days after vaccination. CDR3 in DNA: TGTGCCAGCAGCTTCGGACATTTCTCTGGGGCCAACGTCCTGACTTTC. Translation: CASSFGHFSGANVLTF.